The clone carrying this T cell receptor (gamma chain) was counted only a few times. The TCRdb record carries a much larger clone's protein, which differs from this DNA's translation at residue 3; a read error is the likely cause, and the protein listed here is the DNA translation. This specimen belongs to a study of γδ T cells in repeated Plasmodium falciparum infection. Both TRG and TRD chains were sequenced from each sorted sample. TCRdb re-analyzed the multiplex PCR reads via CATT. The table includes 25,000 to 35,000 gamma-chain clones, under 1.5% detected once. This TCR derives from a pool of human donors (malaria-infected and uninfected, not separated). The sequenced material came from gamma-delta T cells from blood.

The CDR3 DNA reads TGTGCCTCGTGGGAGGTGCGACCCCTTGGGCGAGAGTTGGGCAAAAAAATCAAGGTATTT. Its translation: CASWEVRPLGRELGKKIKVF. The chain carries TRGV9 and TRGJP. TCRdb offers no J gene call, so here the DNA was matched to germline to obtain one. CDR1 GITISATS and CDR2 ISYDGTV come from the germline V gene (reference sequence). CDR3 size: 20 residues.